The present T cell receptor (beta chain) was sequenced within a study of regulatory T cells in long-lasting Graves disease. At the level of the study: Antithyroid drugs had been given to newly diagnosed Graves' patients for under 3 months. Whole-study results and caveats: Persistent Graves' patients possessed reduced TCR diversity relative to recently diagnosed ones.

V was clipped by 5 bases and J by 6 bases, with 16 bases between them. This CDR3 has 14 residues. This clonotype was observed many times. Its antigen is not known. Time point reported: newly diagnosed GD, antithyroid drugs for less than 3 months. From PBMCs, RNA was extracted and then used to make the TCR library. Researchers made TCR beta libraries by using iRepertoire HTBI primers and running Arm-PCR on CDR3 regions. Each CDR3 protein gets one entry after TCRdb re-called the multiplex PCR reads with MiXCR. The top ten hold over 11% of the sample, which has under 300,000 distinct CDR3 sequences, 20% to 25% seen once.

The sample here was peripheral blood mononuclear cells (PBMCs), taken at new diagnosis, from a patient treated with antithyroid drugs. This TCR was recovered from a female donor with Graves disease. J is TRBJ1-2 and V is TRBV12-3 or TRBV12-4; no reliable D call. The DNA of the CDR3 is TGTGCCAGCAGTCACCAAGCCGGAGCGGATGGCTACACCTTC. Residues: CASSHQAGADGYTF.